A selection of T cell receptor beta chains follows, all from one sample in a study of T cell changes during pregnancy in multiple sclerosis. The data were produced by immunoSEQ multiplex PCR, yet TCRdb's version contains in-frame clones alone and is incomplete. The sample has over 100,000 clones, 92% seen once; the top ten hold 1.5% to 1.7%. The starting material was peripheral blood, obtained in the third trimester of pregnancy. These receptors were obtained from a female donor with multiple sclerosis, enrolled in a pregnancy study. Both conserved end residues are part of each CDR3. Each record gives: CDR3 DNA, CDR3 protein, J gene, D gene, V gene, clone size. The D gene is left open where the match is weak. Clone size appears in some rows only: once, few, many, or a class for an expanded clone.

TGCGCCAGCGGACCAAGGGGGACTGAAGCTTTCTTT,CASGPRGTEAFF,TRBJ1-1,.,TRBV5-1,few
TGTGCCAGTAGTAAGAGCGAGGGACTAGCTCGGCAGTACTTC,CASSKSEGLARQYF,TRBJ2-7,TRBD2,TRBV19,.
TGTGCCAGCAGCCCAGGGACAGGGAACACTGAAGCTTTCTTT,CASSPGTGNTEAFF,TRBJ1-1,TRBD1,TRBV5-5,.
TGTGCCAGCAGTGTCGGGACAGGGACCACAGATACGCAGTATTTT,CASSVGTGTTDTQYF,TRBJ2-3,TRBD1,TRBV2,.
TGTGCCAGCAGCTGGGCCCCGGGACTAGCGGGTAAAGAGCAGTACTTC,CASSWAPGLAGKEQYF,TRBJ2-7,TRBD2,TRBV11-2,.
TGTGCCAGCAGTCACCGGGACAGGGGGAGGAATGAGCAGTTCTTC,CASSHRDRGRNEQFF,TRBJ2-1,TRBD1,TRBV6-1,.
TGTGCCAGCAGTGAGCAGGGACTAGCGGGAGTCTACAATGAGCAGTTCTTC,CASSEQGLAGVYNEQFF,TRBJ2-1,TRBD2,TRBV25-1,.
TGTGCCAGCAGCCCGAGTACTAGCGGGAAAGGCTATGAGCAGTTCTTC,CASSPSTSGKGYEQFF,TRBJ2-1,TRBD2,TRBV11-3,.
TGTGCCAGCAGCCAATCTACAGGGGCCACTGAAGCTTTCTTT,CASSQSTGATEAFF,TRBJ1-1,TRBD1,TRBV16,.
TGCGCCAGCAGCTTGGAGGCGTTCTCAGGGGGCGTCTCCTACGAGCAGTACTTC,CASSLEAFSGGVSYEQYF,TRBJ2-7,TRBD1,TRBV5-1,.
TGTGCCAGTAGTAAAAGGGACTGGTCCACCGGGGAGCTGTTTTTT,CASSKRDWSTGELFF,TRBJ2-2,.,TRBV19,.
TGCGCCAGCAGCTTGGGACGGGGGACTGAAGCTTTCTTT,CASSLGRGTEAFF,TRBJ1-1,.,TRBV5-1,.
TGTGCCAGCAGCTCTGGGATGGACAGGGCATTAGAGACCCAGTACTTC,CASSSGMDRALETQYF,TRBJ2-5,TRBD1,TRBV5-6,.
TGTGCCAGCAGCTCCTTGGTCGGGGGAGCCGGGCCGAGATACAATGAGCAGTTCTTC,CASSSLVGGAGPRYNEQFF,TRBJ2-1,.,TRBV5-6,.
TGTGCCAGCAGCTACACTAGCGGGAGGGCAAGTGAGCAGTTCTTC,CASSYTSGRASEQFF,TRBJ2-1,TRBD2,TRBV5-4,once
TGTGCCAGCAGTTCTAAGGCGGCGGACACCGGGGAGCTGTTTTTT,CASSSKAADTGELFF,TRBJ2-2,.,TRBV6-1,.
TGTGCCAGCAGCTTGGGACTCGCTCTCGACGAGCAGTACTTC,CASSLGLALDEQYF,TRBJ2-7,.,TRBV5-6,.
TGCAGTGCTATTATCGTAGCGGGGCAGTTCTTC,CSAIIVAGQFF,TRBJ2-1,TRBD2,TRBV20-1,.
TGTGCCAGCAGCTTGGACAGGGAGCTCGGCTACACCTTC,CASSLDRELGYTF,TRBJ1-2,.,TRBV5-5,.
TGTGCCAGTAGTATAACCGGGCAGGGTTATAATTCACCCCTCCACTTT,CASSITGQGYNSPLHF,TRBJ1-6,.,TRBV19,.
TGTGCCTGGAGTGTGACATCGAGCTCTGGAAACACCATATATTTT,CAWSVTSSSGNTIYF,TRBJ1-3,.,TRBV30,.
TGCGCCAGCAGCAGGACAGGTTGGGACACTGAAGCTTTCTTT,CASSRTGWDTEAFF,TRBJ1-1,TRBD1,TRBV5-1,.
TGTGCCAGCTCACCTAACGGGAGGGATTCACCCCTCCACTTT,CASSPNGRDSPLHF,TRBJ1-6,.,TRBV18,.
TGTGCCAGCAGCCTGGGACTAGCGGGAGCGGAGACCCAGTACTTC,CASSLGLAGAETQYF,TRBJ2-5,TRBD2,TRBV9,.
TGTGCCAGCAGCTTATTCAGGGACTACACTGAAGCTTTCTTT,CASSLFRDYTEAFF,TRBJ1-1,.,TRBV13,.
TGTGCCAGCAGCGGCCAGCTAGCGGCACTCACAGATACGCAGTATTTT,CASSGQLAALTDTQYF,TRBJ2-3,TRBD2,TRBV9,.
TGTGCCAGCAGCCCAATAGCGGGAGTGGGGAATGAGCAGTTCTTC,CASSPIAGVGNEQFF,TRBJ2-1,TRBD2,TRBV9,.